This T cell receptor beta chain was sequenced for a study of T cells in Graves' hyperthyroidism and ophthalmopathy. Study overall: Peripheral blood sampling occurred at initial diagnosis, before any treatment.

TCR beta CDR3 regions were amplified from RNA transcripts. In the first-round RT-PCR of the TCR CDR3, the HTBI primer set was used. TCRdb re-called the multiplex PCR reads with MiXCR, one entry per CDR3 protein. The sample has about 480,000 distinct CDR3 sequences, approximately 25% seen once. Study-level points and caveats: Most clonotypes expanded in the thyroid (above 0.001) were also present in blood. Progression to ophthalmopathy was predicted a median of 6.5 months early.

This clonotype was observed many times. The antigen is unknown. Each person with ophthalmopathy scored at least 3 on the Clinical Activity Score, reached NOSPECS grade 4 or higher, and had been ill under 3 months. The receptor comes from a woman in her 30s with Graves' ophthalmopathy. The sequenced sample was blood.

The CDR3 reads CASSLHSSGGELFF. DNA of the CDR3: TGTGCCAGCAGCTTACACTCATCGGGCGGGGAGCTGTTTTTT. This chain uses TRBV7-2 with TRBJ2-2; D remains unclear. This CDR3 is 14 amino acids long. The ends were cut back, 2 bases at V and 7 bases at J, with 11 bases in the middle. From germline, CDR1 is SGHTA and CDR2 FQGNSA.